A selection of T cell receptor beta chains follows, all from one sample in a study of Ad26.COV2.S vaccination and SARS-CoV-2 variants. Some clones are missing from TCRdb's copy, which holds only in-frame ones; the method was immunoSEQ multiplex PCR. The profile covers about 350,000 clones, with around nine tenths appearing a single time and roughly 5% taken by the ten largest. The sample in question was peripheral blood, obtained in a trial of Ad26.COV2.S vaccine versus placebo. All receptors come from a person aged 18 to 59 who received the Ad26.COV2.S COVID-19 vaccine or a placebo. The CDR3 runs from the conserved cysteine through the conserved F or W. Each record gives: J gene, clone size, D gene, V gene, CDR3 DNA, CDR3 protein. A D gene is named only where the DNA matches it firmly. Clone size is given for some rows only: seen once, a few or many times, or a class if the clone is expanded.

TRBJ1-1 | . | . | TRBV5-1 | TGCGCCAGCAGCTTGGAAATGGGGATGAACACTGAAGCTTTCTTT | CASSLEMGMNTEAFF
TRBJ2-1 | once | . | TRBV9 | TGTGCCAGCAGCGTAGGCATCTCCTACAATGAGCAGTTCTTC | CASSVGISYNEQFF
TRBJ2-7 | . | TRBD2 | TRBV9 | TGTGCCAGCAGCGAGCTAGCTAGCGGGGACTACGAGCAGTACTTC | CASSELASGDYEQYF
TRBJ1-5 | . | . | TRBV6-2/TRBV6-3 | TGTGCCAGCAGTTACTCGACATTGGGACTTCAGCCCCAGCATTTT | CASSYSTLGLQPQHF
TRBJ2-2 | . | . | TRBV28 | TGTGCCAGCAGTTTAGTGGAGAGTGGCGGGGAGCTGTTTTTT | CASSLVESGGELFF
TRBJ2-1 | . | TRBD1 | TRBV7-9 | TGTGCCAGCAGCCCCGACAGGGCTAACAATGAGCAGTTCTTC | CASSPDRANNEQFF
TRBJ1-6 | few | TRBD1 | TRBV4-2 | TGTGCCAGCAGCCAACCGGGACAGGACGACAATTCACCCCTCCACTTT | CASSQPGQDDNSPLHF
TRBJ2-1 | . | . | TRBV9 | TGTGCCAGCAGCGCGACCTCATACAATGAGCAGTTCTTC | CASSATSYNEQFF
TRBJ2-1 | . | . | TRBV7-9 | TGTGCCAGCAGGTCGGGGGCGGACCTCGAGCAGTTCTTC | CASRSGADLEQFF
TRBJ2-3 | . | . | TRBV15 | TGTGCCACCAGCAGAGCCCTCCCCAGGGGGGGAGGGGATACGCAGTATTTT | CATSRALPRGGGDTQYF
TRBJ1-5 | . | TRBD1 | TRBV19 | TGTGCCAGTAGTTCCCTATTCCGGGACAGGGGGTCGAATCAGCCCCAGCATTTT | CASSSLFRDRGSNQPQHF
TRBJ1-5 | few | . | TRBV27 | TGTGCCAGCAGTTTAGAACCTCATCAGCCCCAGCATTTT | CASSLEPHQPQHF
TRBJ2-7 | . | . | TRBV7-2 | TGTGCCAGCAGCCGCCGCGGGGCATACGAGCAGTACTTC | CASSRRGAYEQYF
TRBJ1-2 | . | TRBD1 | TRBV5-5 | TGTGCCAGCAGCTACCGGGACAGGGACTATGGCTACACCTTC | CASSYRDRDYGYTF
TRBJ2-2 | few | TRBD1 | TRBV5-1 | TGCGCCAGCAGCTCCGGACAGGGGGCCGGCGCCGGGGAGCTGTTTTTT | CASSSGQGAGAGELFF
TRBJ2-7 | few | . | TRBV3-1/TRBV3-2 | TGTGCCAGCAGCCAAGGCCACCAGGGCTACGAGCAGTACTTC | CASSQGHQGYEQYF
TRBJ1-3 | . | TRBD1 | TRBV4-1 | TGCGCCAGCAGCCAAGATCGGACAGGGGGCTTTGGAAACACCATATATTTT | CASSQDRTGGFGNTIYF
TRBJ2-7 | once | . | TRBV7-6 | TGTGCCAGCAGCCCGGGGGACAGCTCCTACGAGCAGTACTTC | CASSPGDSSYEQYF
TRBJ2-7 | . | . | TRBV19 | TGTGCCAGTAGTATCCGCTCACAGACCTACGAGCAGTACTTC | CASSIRSQTYEQYF
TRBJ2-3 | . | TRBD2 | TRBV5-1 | TGCGCCAGCAGCCTGAGGGCCAATAGCGGGAGCGGGCCAGATACGCAGTATTTT | CASSLRANSGSGPDTQYF
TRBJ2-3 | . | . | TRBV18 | TGTGCCAGCTCACCACAGCTGGGAATCACAGATACGCAGTATTTT | CASSPQLGITDTQYF
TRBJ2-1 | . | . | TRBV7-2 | TGTGCCAGCAGCTTACGAAGGGAGTCTGATGAGCAGTTCTTC | CASSLRRESDEQFF
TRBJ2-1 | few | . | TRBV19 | TGTGCCAGTAGTATAAGGGGCGCGGAGAGCTCCTACAATGAGCAGTTCTTC | CASSIRGAESSYNEQFF
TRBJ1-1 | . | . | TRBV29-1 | TGCAGCGTTGAGGGCAGACCTGAAGCTTTCTTT | CSVEGRPEAFF
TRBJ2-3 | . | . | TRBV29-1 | TGCAGCGTTGAAGGAAGCACAGATACGCAGTATTTT | CSVEGSTDTQYF
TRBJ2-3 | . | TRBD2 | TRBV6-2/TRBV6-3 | TGTGCCAGCCGCCCCAGCGGGAGGCGCGGGGATACGCAGTATTTT | CASRPSGRRGDTQYF
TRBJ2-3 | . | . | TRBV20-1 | TGCAGTGCAGTGGCGACAGATACGCAGTATTTT | CSAVATDTQYF
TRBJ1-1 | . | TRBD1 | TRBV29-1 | TGCAGCGTTGATTCAGGGGGTGACACTGAAGCTTTCTTT | CSVDSGGDTEAFF
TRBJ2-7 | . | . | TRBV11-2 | TGTGCCAGCAGCTTATTTACCGGGAGCGGCTACGAGCAGTACTTC | CASSLFTGSGYEQYF
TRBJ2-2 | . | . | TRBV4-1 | TGCGCCAGCAGCCAAGCGCGGAGGGCCGGGGAGCTGTTTTTT | CASSQARRAGELFF
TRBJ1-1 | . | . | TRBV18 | TGTGCCAGCTCACCGGATACAGGGATCTCGGCTTTCTTT | CASSPDTGISAFF
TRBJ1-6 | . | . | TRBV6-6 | TGTGCCAGCACAGGGATACTAAATTCACCCCTCCACTTT | CASTGILNSPLHF
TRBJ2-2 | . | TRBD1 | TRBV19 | TGTGCCAGTAGTGGACAGGGGGCTTACACCGGGGAGCTGTTTTTT | CASSGQGAYTGELFF
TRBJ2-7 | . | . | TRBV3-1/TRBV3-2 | TGTGCCAGCAGCCAAGATGGAGGTTTTGTCGAGCAGTACTTC | CASSQDGGFVEQYF
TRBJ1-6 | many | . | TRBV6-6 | TGTGCCAGCAGCCCTCCAGCGGCGGGGTATAATTCACCCCTCCACTTT | CASSPPAAGYNSPLHF
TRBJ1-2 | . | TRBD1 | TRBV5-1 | TGCGCCAGCAGCTGGGGGACAGGGGGCGATCGTGGCTACACCTTC | CASSWGTGGDRGYTF
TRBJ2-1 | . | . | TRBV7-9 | TGTGCCAGCAGCTTAGGAAGTACGGGGCACAATGAGCAGTTCTTC | CASSLGSTGHNEQFF
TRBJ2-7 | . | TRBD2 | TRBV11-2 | TGTGCCAGCAGCTTAATACAGGCGGGAGGCTACGAGCAGTACTTC | CASSLIQAGGYEQYF
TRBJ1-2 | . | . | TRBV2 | TGTGCCAGCCGGGGAAGGGTAGGGTATCGTGGCTACACCTTC | CASRGRVGYRGYTF
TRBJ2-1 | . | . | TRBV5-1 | TGCGCCAGCAGCTTGGCGCTAGACAATGAGCAGTTCTTC | CASSLALDNEQFF
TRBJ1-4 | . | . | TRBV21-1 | TGTGCCAGCAGCAAAGACACAACTAATGAAAAACTGTTTTTT | CASSKDTTNEKLFF
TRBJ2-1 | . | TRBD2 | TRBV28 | TGTGCCAGCGGTCTAGCGGGAGTTAATAATGAGCAGTTCTTC | CASGLAGVNNEQFF
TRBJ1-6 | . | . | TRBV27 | TGTGCCAGCAGTTCGCGGTCAGGAGGGTTCGGTTCACCCCTCCACTTT | CASSSRSGGFGSPLHF
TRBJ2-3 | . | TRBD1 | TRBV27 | TGTGCCAGCAGTTTACGGGACAGGGCTACAGATACGCAGTATTTT | CASSLRDRATDTQYF
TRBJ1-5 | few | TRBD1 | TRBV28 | TGTGCCAGCAGTTTAGCGGAGACAGGGAGTTTCCAGCCCCAGCATTTT | CASSLAETGSFQPQHF
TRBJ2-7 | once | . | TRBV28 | TGTGCCAGCTTTCAGTCTGGCCTCGACGAGCAGTACTTC | CASFQSGLDEQYF
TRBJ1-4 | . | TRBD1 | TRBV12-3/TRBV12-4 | TGTGCCAGCAGTCCCGGGACAGACGAAAAACTGTTTTTT | CASSPGTDEKLFF